This TCR beta chain stems from a study of blood T cell repertoires in COVID-19. Across the study: COVID-19 samples collected from the United States, Italy and Spain covered acute and convalescent phases.

Source study methods: Researchers report that nucleated cell counts were estimated from reference gene primer amplification. TCRdb's table, derived via immunoSEQ multiplex PCR, lists solely in-frame clones and lacks some. That table gives V, J and clone size, and the DNA gave D and trimming. The sample lists 55,000 to 65,000 clones, 75% to 90% occurring once. Germline CDR1 reads MDHEN; CDR2 reads SYDVKM. V was shortened by 6 bases and J by 4 bases, with 19 bases between the two germline ends. The CDR3 sequence is 16 residues long. This clone was counted once. Sequencing was performed on peripheral blood. The J gene is TRBJ1-5, the V gene TRBV28, with D possibly being TRBD1 (5 bases). The sequence derives from a human donor with acute or convalescent COVID-19. The donor label of this sample is uncertain. CDR3 sequence: CASSSTAYGRNQPQHF. CDR3 nucleotide sequence: TGTGCCAGCAGCTCGACAGCTTACGGACGAAATCAGCCCCAGCATTTT. The full variable domain, with the rest looked up from reference TRBV28 and TRBJ1-5, is DVKVTQSSRYLVKRTGEKVFLECVQDMDHENMFWYRQDPGLGLRLIYFSYDVKMKEKGDIPEGYSVSREKKERFSLILESASTNQTSMYLCASSSTAYGRNQPQHFGDGTRLSIL.